The TCR beta chain under discussion was sequenced for a study of shared clonotypes between healthy human individuals. General observations from the study: Investigators collected only blood, and repertoires in tissues likely differ.

Only in-frame clones appear in the TCRdb table, and some are missing; sequencing was by immunoSEQ multiplex PCR. The sample contains about 490,000 clones, about 79% of which appear only once. Turning to this clone: Its antigen is not identified.

This CDR3 is built from 15 residues. V was shortened by 1 base and J by 2 bases, with 12 bases between the two germline ends. Germline V lookup: CDR1 MNHNS, CDR2 SASEGT. What was sequenced was PBMCs. This clonotype was obtained from a woman aged 40 to 55 in good health. Some clones in this sample may be carry-over from other donors' samples. The rearrangement links TRBV6-1 to TRBJ2-7; the D gene is possibly TRBD1 (6 bases). This CDR3 reads CASSEVQGPAYEQYF. CDR3 DNA sequence: TGTGCCAGCAGTGAAGTGCAGGGGCCCGCCTACGAGCAGTACTTC.